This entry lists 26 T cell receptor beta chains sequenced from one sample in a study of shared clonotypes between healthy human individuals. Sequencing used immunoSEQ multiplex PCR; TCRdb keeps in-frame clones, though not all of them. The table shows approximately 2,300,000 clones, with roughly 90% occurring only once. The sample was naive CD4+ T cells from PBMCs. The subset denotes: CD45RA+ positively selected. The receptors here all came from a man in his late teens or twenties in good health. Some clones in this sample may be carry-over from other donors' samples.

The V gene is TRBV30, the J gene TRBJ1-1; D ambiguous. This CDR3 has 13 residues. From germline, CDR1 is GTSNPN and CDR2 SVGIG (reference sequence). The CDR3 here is CALRYSRITEAFF. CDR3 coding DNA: TGTGCTCTACGGTACTCCCGCATCACTGAAGCTTTCTTT.

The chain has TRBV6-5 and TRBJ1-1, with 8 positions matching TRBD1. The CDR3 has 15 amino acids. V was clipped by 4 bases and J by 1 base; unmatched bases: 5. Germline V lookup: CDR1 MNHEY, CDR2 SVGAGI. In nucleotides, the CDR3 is TGTGCCAGCAGTTTGAACAGGGGGACGAACACTGAAGCTTTCTTT. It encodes CASSLNRGTNTEAFF.

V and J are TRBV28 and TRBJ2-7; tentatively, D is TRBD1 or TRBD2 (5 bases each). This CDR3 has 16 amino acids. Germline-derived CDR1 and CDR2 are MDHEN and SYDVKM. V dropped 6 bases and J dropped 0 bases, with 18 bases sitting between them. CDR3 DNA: TGTGCCAGCAGACCTCCCGGGACCCGGGGCTCCTACGAGCAGTACTTC. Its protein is CASRPPGTRGSYEQYF.

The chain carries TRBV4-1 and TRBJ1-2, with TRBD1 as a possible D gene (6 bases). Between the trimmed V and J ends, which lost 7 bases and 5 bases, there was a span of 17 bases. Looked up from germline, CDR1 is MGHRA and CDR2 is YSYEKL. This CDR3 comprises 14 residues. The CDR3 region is CASNPTGVGYGYTF. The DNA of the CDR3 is TGCGCCAGCAACCCGACAGGTGTGGGTTATGGCTACACCTTC.

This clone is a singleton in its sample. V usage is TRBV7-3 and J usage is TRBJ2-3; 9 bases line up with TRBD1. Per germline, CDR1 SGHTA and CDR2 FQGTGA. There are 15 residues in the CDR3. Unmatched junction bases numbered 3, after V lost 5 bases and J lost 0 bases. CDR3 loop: CASSPGTGSTDTQYF. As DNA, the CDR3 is TGTGCCAGCAGCCCTGGGACAGGGAGCACAGATACGCAGTATTTT.

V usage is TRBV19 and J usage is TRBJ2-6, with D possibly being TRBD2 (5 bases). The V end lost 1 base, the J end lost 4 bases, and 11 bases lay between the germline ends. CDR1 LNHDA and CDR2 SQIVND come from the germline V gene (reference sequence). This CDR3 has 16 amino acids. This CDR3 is CASSIVGGRGANVLTF. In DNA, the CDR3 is TGTGCCAGTAGTATAGTTGGTGGGAGAGGGGCCAACGTCCTGACTTTC.

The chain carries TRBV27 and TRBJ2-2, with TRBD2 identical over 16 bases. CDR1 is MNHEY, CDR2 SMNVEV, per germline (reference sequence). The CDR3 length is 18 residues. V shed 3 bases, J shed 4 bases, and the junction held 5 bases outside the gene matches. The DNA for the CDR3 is TGTGCCAGCAGTTTCCCGGGACTAGCGGGAGGGACCACCGGGGAGCTGTTTTTT. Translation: CASSFPGLAGGTTGELFF.

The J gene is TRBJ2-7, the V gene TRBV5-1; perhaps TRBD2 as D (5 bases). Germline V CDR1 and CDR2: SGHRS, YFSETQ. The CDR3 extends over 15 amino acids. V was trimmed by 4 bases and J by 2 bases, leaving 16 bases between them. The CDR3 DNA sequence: TGCGCCAGCAGCACCCGGGGAGCAGGTCCCTACGAGCAGTACTTC. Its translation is CASSTRGAGPYEQYF.

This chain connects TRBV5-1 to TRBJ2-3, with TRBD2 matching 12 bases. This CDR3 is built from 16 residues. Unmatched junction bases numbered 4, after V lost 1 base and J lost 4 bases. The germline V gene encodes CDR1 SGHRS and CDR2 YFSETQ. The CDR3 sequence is CASSLPLAGGADTQYF. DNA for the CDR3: TGCGCCAGCAGCTTGCCTCTAGCGGGAGGGGCAGATACGCAGTATTTT. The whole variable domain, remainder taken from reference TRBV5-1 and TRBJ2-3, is KAGVTQTPRYLIKTRGQQVTLSCSPISGHRSVSWYQQTPGQGLQFLFEYFSETQRNKGNFPGRFSGRQFSNSRSEMNVSTLELGDSALYLCASSLPLAGGADTQYFGPGTRLTVL.

Here the CDR3 DNA reads TGTGCCAGCAGTTTAGAGGGCGGTTACACAGATACGCAGTATTTT. It is translated as CASSLEGGYTDTQYF. This chain joins TRBV27 and TRBJ2-3; maybe TRBD2 (5 bases). The V gene lost 2 bases and the J gene lost 2 bases, with 11 bases spanning the gap. This CDR3 has 15 residues. The germline CDR1 and CDR2 sequences are MNHEY and SMNVEV (reference sequence).

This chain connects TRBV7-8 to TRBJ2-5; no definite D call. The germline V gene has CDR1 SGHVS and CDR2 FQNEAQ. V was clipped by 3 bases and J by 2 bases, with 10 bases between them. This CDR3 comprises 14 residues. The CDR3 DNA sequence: TGTGCCAGCAGCTTTCAGTTACAGCAAGAGACCCAGTACTTC. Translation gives CASSFQLQQETQYF.

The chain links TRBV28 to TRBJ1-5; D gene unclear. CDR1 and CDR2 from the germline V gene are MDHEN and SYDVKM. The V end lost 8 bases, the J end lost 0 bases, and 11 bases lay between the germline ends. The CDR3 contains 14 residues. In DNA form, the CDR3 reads TGTGCCAGCTTAGGACGGCCTAGCAATCAGCCCCAGCATTTT. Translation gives CASLGRPSNQPQHF.

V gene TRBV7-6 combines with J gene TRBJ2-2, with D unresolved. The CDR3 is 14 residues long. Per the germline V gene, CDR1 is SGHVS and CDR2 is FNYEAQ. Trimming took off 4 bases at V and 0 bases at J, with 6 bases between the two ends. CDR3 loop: CASSSSSNTGELFF. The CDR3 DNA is TGTGCCAGCAGCTCATCGTCGAACACCGGGGAGCTGTTTTTT.

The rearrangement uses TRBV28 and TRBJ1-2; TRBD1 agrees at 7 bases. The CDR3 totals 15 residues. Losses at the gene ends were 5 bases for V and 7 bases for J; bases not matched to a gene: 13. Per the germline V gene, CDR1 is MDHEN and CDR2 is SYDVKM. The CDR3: CASSPTDRVGAGYTF. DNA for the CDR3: TGTGCCAGCAGTCCGACTGACAGGGTGGGGGCTGGCTACACCTTC.

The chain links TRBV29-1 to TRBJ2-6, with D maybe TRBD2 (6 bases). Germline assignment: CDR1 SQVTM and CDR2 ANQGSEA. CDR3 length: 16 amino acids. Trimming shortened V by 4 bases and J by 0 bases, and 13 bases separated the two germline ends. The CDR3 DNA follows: TGCAGCGTTGTGCGGGACGGGAGCTCTGGGGCCAACGTCCTGACTTTC. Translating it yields CSVVRDGSSGANVLTF.

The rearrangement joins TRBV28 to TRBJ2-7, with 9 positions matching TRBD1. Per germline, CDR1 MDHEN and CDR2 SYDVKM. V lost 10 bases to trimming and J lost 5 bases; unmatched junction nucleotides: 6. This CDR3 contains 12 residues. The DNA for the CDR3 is TGTGCCACGGGGGGACAGGGTAACGAGCAGTACTTC. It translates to CATGGQGNEQYF. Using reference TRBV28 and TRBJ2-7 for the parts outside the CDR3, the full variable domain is DVKVTQSSRYLVKRTGEKVFLECVQDMDHENMFWYRQDPGLGLRLIYFSYDVKMKEKGDIPEGYSVSREKKERFSLILESASTNQTSMYLCATGGQGNEQYFGPGTRLTVT.

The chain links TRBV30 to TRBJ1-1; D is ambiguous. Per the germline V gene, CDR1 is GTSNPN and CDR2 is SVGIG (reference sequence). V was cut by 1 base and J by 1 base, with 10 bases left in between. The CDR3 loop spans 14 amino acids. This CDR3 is CAWSAIGRNTEAFF. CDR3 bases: TGTGCCTGGAGTGCGATAGGGAGGAACACTGAAGCTTTCTTT. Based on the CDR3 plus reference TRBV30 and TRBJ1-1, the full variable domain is SQTIHQWPATLVQPVGSPLSLECTVEGTSNPNLYWYRQAAGRGLQLLFYSVGIGQISSEVPQNLSASRPQDRQFILSSKKLLLSDSGFYLCAWSAIGRNTEAFFGQGTRLTVV.

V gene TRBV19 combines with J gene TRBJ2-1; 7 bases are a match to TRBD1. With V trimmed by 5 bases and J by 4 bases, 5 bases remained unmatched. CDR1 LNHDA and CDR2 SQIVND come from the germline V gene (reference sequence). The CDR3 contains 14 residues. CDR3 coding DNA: TGTGCCAGTAGTGTGGACAGGTTATACAATGAGCAGTTCTTC. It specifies CASSVDRLYNEQFF.

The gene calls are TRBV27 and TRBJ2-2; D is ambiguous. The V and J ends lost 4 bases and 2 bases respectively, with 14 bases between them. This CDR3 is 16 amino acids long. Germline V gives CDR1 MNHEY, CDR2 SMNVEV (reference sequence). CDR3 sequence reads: CASSSLGWANTGELFF. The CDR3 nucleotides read TGTGCCAGCAGTTCCCTCGGATGGGCTAACACCGGGGAGCTGTTTTTT.

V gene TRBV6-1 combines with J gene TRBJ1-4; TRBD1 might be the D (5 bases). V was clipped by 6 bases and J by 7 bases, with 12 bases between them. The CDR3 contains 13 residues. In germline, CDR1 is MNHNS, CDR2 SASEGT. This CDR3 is CASRGQEGEKLFF. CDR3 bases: TGTGCCAGCAGGGGGCAGGAGGGTGAAAAACTGTTTTTT.

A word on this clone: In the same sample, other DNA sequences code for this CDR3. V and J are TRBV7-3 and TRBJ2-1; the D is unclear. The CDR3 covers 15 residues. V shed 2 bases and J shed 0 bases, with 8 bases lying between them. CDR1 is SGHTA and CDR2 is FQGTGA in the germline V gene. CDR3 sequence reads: CASSLGLASYNEQFF. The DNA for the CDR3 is TGTGCCAGCAGCTTAGGATTAGCCTCCTACAATGAGCAGTTCTTC.

CDR3 in DNA: TGTGCCAGCAGCGTAGGCTCGGGATCGTCGAATGAGCAGTTCTTC. It translates to CASSVGSGSSNEQFF. The V call is TRBV9, the J call TRBJ2-1, with D maybe TRBD2 (5 bases). The length of the CDR3 is 15 residues. Germline CDR1 SGDLS, CDR2 YYNGEE. V was shortened by 0 bases and J by 7 bases, with 14 bases between the two germline ends.

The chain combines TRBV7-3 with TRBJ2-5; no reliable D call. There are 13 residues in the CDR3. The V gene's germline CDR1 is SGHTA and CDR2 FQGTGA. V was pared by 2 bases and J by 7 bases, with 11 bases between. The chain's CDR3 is CASSLFSDVTQYF. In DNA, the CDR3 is TGTGCCAGCAGCTTATTTAGTGATGTGACCCAGTACTTC.

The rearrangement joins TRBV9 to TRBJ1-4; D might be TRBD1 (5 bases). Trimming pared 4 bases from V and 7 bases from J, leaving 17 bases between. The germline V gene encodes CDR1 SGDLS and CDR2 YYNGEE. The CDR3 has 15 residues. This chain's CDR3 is CASSRDLANGEKLFF. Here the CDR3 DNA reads TGTGCCAGCAGCCGGGACCTAGCTAATGGTGAAAAACTGTTTTTT.

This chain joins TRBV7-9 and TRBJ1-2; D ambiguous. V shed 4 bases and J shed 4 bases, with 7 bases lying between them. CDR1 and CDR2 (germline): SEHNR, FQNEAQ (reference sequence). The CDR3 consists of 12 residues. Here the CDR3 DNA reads TGTGCCAGCAGCTCGAACACCTATGGCTACACCTTC. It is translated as CASSSNTYGYTF.

CDR3 sequence: CASTRLAGTTYEQYF. The CDR3 nucleotides are TGTGCCAGCACGAGGCTAGCGGGGACCACCTACGAGCAGTACTTC. V is TRBV7-9 and J is TRBJ2-7; 9 nucleotides align to TRBD2. CDR1 is SEHNR, CDR2 FQNEAQ, per germline (reference sequence). The CDR3 consists of 15 residues. The ends lost 7 bases at V and 2 bases at J; junction bases unmatched: 9.